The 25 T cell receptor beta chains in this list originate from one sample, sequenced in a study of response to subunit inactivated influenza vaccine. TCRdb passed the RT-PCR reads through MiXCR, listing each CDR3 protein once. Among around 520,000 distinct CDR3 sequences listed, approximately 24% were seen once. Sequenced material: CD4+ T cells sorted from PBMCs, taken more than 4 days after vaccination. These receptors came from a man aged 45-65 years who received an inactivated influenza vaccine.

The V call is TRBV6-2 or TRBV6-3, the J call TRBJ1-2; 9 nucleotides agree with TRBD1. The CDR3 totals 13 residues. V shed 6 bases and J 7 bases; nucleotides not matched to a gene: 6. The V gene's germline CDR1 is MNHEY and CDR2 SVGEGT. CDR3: CASRRPGQGGYTF. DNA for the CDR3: TGTGCCAGCAGGAGGCCGGGACAGGGTGGCTACACCTTC.

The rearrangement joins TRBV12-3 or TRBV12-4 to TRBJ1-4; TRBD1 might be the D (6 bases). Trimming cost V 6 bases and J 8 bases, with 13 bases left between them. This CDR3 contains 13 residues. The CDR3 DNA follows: TGTGCCAGCAGAAAGGACGGGACAGAAAAACTGTTTTTT. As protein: CASRKDGTEKLFF.

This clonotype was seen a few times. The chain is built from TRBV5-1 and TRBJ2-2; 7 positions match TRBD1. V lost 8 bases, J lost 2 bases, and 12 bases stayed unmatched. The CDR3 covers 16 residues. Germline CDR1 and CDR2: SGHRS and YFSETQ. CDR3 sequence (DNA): TGCGCCAGTTCGGACGCCGGGACAGCAAACACCGGGGAGCTGTTTTTT. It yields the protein CASSDAGTANTGELFF. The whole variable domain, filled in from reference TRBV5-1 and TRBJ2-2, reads KAGVTQTPRYLIKTRGQQVTLSCSPISGHRSVSWYQQTPGQGLQFLFEYFSETQRNKGNFPGRFSGRQFSNSRSEMNVSTLELGDSALYLCASSDAGTANTGELFFGEGSRLTVL.

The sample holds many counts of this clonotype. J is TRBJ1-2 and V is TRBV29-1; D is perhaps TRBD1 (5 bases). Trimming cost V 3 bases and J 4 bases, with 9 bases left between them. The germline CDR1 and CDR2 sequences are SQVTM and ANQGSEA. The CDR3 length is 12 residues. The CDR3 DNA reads TGCAGCGTTGAGGGGGATCTCTATGGCTACACCTTC. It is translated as CSVEGDLYGYTF.

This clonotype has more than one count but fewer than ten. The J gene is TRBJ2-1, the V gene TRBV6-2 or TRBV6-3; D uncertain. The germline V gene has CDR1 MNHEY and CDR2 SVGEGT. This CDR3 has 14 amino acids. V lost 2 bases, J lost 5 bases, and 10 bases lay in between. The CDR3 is CASSYPSLDNEQFF. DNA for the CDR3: TGTGCCAGCAGTTACCCCTCCCTAGACAATGAGCAGTTCTTC.

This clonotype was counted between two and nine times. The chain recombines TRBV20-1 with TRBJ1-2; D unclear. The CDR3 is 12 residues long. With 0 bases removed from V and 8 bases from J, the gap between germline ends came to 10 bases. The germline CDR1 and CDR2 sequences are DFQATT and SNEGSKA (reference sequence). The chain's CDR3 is CSARDWNQGYTF. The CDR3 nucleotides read TGCAGTGCTAGAGATTGGAACCAAGGCTACACCTTC.

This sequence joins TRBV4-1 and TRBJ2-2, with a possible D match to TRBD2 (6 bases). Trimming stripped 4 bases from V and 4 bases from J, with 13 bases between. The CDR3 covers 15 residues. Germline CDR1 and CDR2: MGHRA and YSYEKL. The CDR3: CASSPGLPATGELFF. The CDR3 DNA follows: TGCGCCAGCAGCCCCGGACTACCCGCCACCGGGGAGCTGTTTTTT.

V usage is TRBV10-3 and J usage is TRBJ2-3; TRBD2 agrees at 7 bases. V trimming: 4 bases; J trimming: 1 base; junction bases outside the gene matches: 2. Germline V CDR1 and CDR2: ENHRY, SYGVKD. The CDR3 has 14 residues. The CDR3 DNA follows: TGTGCCATCAGTGTAGCGGGTCGCACAGATACGCAGTATTTT. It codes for CAISVAGRTDTQYF.

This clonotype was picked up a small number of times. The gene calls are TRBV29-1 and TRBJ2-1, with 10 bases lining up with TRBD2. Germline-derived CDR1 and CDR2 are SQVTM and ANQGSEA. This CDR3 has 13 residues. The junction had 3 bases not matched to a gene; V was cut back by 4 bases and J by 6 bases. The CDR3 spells CSVGPSGGNEQFF. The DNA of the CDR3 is TGCAGCGTTGGTCCTAGCGGGGGCAATGAGCAGTTCTTC.

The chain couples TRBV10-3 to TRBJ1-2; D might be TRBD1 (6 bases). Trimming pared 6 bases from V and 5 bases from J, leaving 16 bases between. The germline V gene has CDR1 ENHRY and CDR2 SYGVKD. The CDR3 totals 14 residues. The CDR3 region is CAIRATSGAYGYTF. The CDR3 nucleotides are TGTGCCATCAGAGCCACCTCAGGGGCTTATGGCTACACCTTC.

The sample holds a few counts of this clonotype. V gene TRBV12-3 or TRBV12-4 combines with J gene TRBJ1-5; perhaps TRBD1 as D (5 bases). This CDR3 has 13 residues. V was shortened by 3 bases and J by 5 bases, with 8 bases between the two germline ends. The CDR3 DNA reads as TGTGCCAGCAGTTTGACACAGGATCAGCCCCAGCATTTT. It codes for CASSLTQDQPQHF.

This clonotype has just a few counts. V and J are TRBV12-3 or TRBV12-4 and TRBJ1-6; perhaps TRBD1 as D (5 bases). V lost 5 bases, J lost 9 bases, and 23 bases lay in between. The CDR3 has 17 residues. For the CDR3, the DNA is TGTGCCAGCAGTCCCCCGCGAGTTCCGTGGGGGAGTTCACCCCTCCACTTT. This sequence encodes CASSPPRVPWGSSPLHF.

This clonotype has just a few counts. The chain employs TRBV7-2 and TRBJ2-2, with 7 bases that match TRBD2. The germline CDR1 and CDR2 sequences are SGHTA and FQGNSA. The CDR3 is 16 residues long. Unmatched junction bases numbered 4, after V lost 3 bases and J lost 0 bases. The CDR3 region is CASSFSLAANTGELFF. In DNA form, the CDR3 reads TGTGCCAGCAGCTTCAGTCTAGCGGCGAACACCGGGGAGCTGTTTTTT.

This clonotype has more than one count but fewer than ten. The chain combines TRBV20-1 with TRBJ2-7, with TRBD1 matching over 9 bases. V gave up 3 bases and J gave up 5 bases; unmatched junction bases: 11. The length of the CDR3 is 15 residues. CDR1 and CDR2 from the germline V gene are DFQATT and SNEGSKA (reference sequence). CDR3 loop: CSASPLETGGDEQYF. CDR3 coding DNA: TGCAGTGCTAGTCCTCTCGAGACAGGGGGTGACGAGCAGTACTTC.

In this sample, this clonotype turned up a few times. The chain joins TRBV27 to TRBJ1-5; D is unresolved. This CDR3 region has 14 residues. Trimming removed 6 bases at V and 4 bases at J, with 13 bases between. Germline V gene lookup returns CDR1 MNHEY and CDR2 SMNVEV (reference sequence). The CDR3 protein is CASRTLRENQPQHF. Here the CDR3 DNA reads TGTGCCAGCAGGACCCTAAGGGAGAATCAGCCCCAGCATTTT.

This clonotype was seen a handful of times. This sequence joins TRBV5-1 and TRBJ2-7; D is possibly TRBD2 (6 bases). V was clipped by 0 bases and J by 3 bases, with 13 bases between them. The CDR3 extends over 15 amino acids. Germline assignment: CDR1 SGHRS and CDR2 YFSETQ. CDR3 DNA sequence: TGCGCCAGCAGCTTGGTTGCCGGCGGGGACTACGAGCAGTACTTC. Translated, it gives CASSLVAGGDYEQYF.

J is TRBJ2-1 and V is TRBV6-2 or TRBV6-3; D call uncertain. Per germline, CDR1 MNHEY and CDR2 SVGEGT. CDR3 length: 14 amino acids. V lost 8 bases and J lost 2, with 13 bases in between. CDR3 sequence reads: CASADHGTYNEQFF. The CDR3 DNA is TGTGCCAGCGCCGACCACGGCACCTACAATGAGCAGTTCTTC.

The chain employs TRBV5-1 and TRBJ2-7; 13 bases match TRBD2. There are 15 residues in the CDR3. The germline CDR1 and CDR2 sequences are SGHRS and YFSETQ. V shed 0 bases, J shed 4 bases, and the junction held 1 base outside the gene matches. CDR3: CASSLGTSGGYEQYF. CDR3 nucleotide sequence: TGCGCCAGCAGCTTGGGGACTAGCGGGGGTTACGAGCAGTACTTC.

The CDR3 loop is CASSYGQGAEQYF. The CDR3 DNA sequence: TGCGCCAGCAGCTATGGACAGGGAGCCGAGCAGTACTTC. J is TRBJ2-7 and V is TRBV5-1, with 8 positions matching TRBD1. The CDR3 runs to 13 residues. J lost 6 bases, V lost 3 bases, and 5 bases had no gene match. Germline CDR1 is SGHRS and CDR2 is YFSETQ. The full variable domain, with the rest looked up from reference TRBV5-1 and TRBJ2-7, is KAGVTQTPRYLIKTRGQQVTLSCSPISGHRSVSWYQQTPGQGLQFLFEYFSETQRNKGNFPGRFSGRQFSNSRSEMNVSTLELGDSALYLCASSYGQGAEQYFGPGTRLTVT.

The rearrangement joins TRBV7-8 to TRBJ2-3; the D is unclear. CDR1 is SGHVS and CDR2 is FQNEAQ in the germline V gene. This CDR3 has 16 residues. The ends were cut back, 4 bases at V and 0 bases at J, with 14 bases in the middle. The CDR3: CASSSSLGSSTDTQYF. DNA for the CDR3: TGTGCCAGCAGCTCATCGCTGGGTTCTAGCACAGATACGCAGTATTTT.

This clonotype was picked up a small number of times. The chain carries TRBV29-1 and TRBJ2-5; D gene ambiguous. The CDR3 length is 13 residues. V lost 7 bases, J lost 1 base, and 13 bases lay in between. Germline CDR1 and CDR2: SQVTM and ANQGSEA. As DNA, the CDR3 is TGCAGCGCCGACCCCGGGTCCCAAGAGACCCAGTACTTC. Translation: CSADPGSQETQYF.

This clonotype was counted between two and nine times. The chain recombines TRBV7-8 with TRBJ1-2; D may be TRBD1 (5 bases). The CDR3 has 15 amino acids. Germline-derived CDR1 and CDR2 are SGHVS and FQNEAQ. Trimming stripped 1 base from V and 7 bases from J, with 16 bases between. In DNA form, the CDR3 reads TGTGCCAGCAGCTTAGGCAGGGAGCCTATCCGTGGCTACACCTTC. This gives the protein CASSLGREPIRGYTF. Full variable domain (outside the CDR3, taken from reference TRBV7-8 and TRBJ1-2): GAGVSQSPRYKVAKRGQDVALRCDPISGHVSLFWYQQALGQGPEFLTYFQNEAQLDKSGLPSDRFFAERPEGSVSTLKIQRTQQEDSAVYLCASSLGREPIRGYTFGSGTRLTVV.

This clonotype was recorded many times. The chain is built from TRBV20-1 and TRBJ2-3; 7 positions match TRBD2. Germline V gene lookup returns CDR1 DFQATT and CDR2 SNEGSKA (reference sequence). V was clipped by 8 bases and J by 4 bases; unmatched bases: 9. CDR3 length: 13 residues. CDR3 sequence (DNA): TGCAGTAAGCCGGGACTACTGTCAGATACGCAGTATTTT. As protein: CSKPGLLSDTQYF.

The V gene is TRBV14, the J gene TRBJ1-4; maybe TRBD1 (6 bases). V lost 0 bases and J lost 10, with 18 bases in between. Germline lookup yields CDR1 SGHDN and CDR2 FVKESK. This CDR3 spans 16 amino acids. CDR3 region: CASSQDMGAGLGKLFF. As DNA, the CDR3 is TGTGCCAGCAGCCAAGATATGGGGGCTGGATTGGGAAAACTGTTTTTT.

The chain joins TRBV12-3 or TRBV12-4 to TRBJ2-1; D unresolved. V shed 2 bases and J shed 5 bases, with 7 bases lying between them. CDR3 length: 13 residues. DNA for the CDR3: TGTGCCAGCAGTTTAAGAAGGGACAATGAGCAGTTCTTC. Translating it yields CASSLRRDNEQFF.